A single sample gave rise to the 21 T cell receptor beta chains below, sequenced in a study of human T cells and chemical hapten exposure. TCRdb reprocessed the RACE reads via MiXCR and lists one record per CDR3 protein. The data contain 360,000 or so distinct CDR3 sequences, more than 5% of them singletons. Time point indicated: patch test 2, 6 weeks after DPC sensitization. Specified treatment: therapeutic diphenylcyclopropenone sensitization with weekly scalp DPC. The sample was whole blood, taken in connection with sensitization to the hapten diphenylcyclopropenone (DPC). Receptors originate from a woman younger than 30 with alopecia areata. Some clones in this sample may be carry-over from other donors' samples.

This clonotype was observed a handful of times. V gene TRBV9 combines with J gene TRBJ2-5; tentatively, D is TRBD1 (6 bases). The CDR3 totals 16 residues. The V end was cut by 4 bases, the J end by 4 bases, with 20 bases between. CDR1 is SGDLS and CDR2 is YYNGEE in the germline V gene. CDR3 residues: CASSLQPDWGRETQYF. CDR3 in DNA: TGTGCCAGCAGCCTACAACCAGACTGGGGGCGAGAGACCCAGTACTTC.

In this sample, this clonotype turned up a few times. J is TRBJ1-4 and V is TRBV4-3, with D unclear. V was cut by 0 bases and J by 4 bases, with 9 bases left in between. The CDR3 extends over 15 amino acids. From germline, CDR1 is LGHNA and CDR2 YSLEER. Here the CDR3 reads CASSQDLKDNEKLFF. The CDR3 bases are TGCGCCAGCAGCCAAGATCTAAAGGATAATGAAAAACTGTTTTTT.

This clonotype was found many times. The chain combines TRBV28 with TRBJ1-2; TRBD1 might be the D (5 bases). The V gene lost 3 bases and the J gene lost 7 bases, with 24 bases spanning the gap. This CDR3 has 17 amino acids. Germline CDR1 reads MDHEN; CDR2 reads SYDVKM. As DNA, the CDR3 is TGTGCCAGCAGTTTTAATTCTGATTCAGGGATAAATGGTGGCTACACCTTC. Amino acid sequence: CASSFNSDSGINGGYTF.

The CDR3, as DNA: TGTGCCAGCTCACCACGAAGGGGAGGAGATACGCAGTATTTT. Its translation is CASSPRRGGDTQYF. The chain recombines TRBV18 with TRBJ2-3, with a possible D match to TRBD2 (6 bases). Germline CDR1 and CDR2: KGHSH and LQKENI. Trimming took off 1 base at V and 5 bases at J, with 10 bases between the two ends. The CDR3 length is 14 residues. The entire variable domain, with the rest obtained from reference TRBV18 and TRBJ2-3, is as follows: NAGVMQNPRHLVRRRGQEARLRCSPMKGHSHVYWYRQLPEEGLKFMVYLQKENIIDESGMPKERFSAEFPKEGPSILRIQQVVRGDSAAYFCASSPRRGGDTQYFGPGTRLTVL.

This clonotype was picked up a small number of times. The rearrangement links TRBV30 to TRBJ2-7; D gene uncertain. The CDR3 totals 12 residues. CDR1 is GTSNPN, CDR2 SVGIG, per germline (reference sequence). Trimming removed 1 base at V and 4 bases at J, with 8 bases between. The CDR3 DNA sequence: TGTGCCTGGAGTGGGATGGAGTACGAGCAGTACTTC. Translation: CAWSGMEYEQYF.

This clonotype was picked up a small number of times. J is TRBJ2-1 and V is TRBV5-1; TRBD2 is a possible D gene (6 bases). CDR1 is SGHRS and CDR2 is YFSETQ in the germline V gene. Trimming stripped 3 bases from V and 3 bases from J, with 10 bases between. This CDR3 contains 14 residues. CDR3: CASSSAGGYNEQFF. CDR3 nucleotides: TGCGCCAGCAGCTCCGCCGGGGGCTACAATGAGCAGTTCTTC.

The rearrangement links TRBV7-2 to TRBJ2-7; 9 nucleotides align to TRBD1. Germline V gene sequence: CDR1 SGHTA, CDR2 FQGNSA. The CDR3 contains 15 residues. Trimming cost V 4 bases and J 2 bases; bases outside gene matches: 6. The CDR3 sequence: CASSSWGDRAYEQYF. The DNA for the CDR3 is TGTGCCAGCAGCTCCTGGGGGGACAGGGCCTACGAGCAGTACTTC.

This clonotype was recorded at least ten times. The J gene is TRBJ1-2, the V gene TRBV12-3 or TRBV12-4; D unresolved. Deletions cut 7 bases from V and 4 bases from J, with 13 bases between. The CDR3 contains 13 residues. The CDR3 sequence: CASTPRPPYGYTF. CDR3 sequence (DNA): TGTGCCAGCACCCCGCGGCCGCCCTATGGCTACACCTTC.

This rearrangement joins TRBV5-4 to TRBJ2-1; 7 positions match TRBD2. The CDR3 is 16 residues long. Germline CDR1 is SGHNT and CDR2 is YYREEE (reference sequence). J lost 0 bases, V lost 4 bases, and 7 bases had no gene match. The CDR3 here is CASSTPTGGSYNEQFF. DNA for the CDR3: TGTGCCAGCAGCACCCCGACGGGGGGCTCCTACAATGAGCAGTTCTTC. The whole variable domain, remainder taken from reference TRBV5-4 and TRBJ2-1, is ETGVTQSPTHLIKTRGQQVTLRCSSQSGHNTVSWYQQALGQGPQFIFQYYREEENGRGNFPPRFSGLQFPNYSSELNVNALELDDSALYLCASSTPTGGSYNEQFFGPGTRLTVL.

This clonotype was seen ten or more times. V usage is TRBV7-2 and J usage is TRBJ2-1; tentative D call: TRBD1 (6 bases). The V end lost 5 bases, the J end lost 5 bases, and 13 bases lay between the germline ends. There are 14 residues in the CDR3. The germline V gene has CDR1 SGHTA and CDR2 FQGNSA. The CDR3 spells CASSVGAGDNEQFF. In DNA, the CDR3 is TGTGCCAGCAGCGTAGGGGCAGGGGACAATGAGCAGTTCTTC. The variable domain in full, completed from reference TRBV7-2 and TRBJ2-1, reads GAGVSQSPSNKVTEKGKDVELRCDPISGHTALYWYRQSLGQGLEFLIYFQGNSAPDKSGLPSDRFSAERTGGSVSTLTIQRTQQEDSAVYLCASSVGAGDNEQFFGPGTRLTVL.

The chain uses TRBV4-2 and TRBJ1-2; tentatively, D is TRBD1 (6 bases). V was pared by 5 bases and J by 7 bases, with 23 bases between. CDR1 LGHNA and CDR2 YNFKEQ come from the germline V gene. The CDR3 totals 16 residues. The DNA of the CDR3 is TGTGCCAGCAGCAAGATTCTAAGTCACAGGGTTGGTGGCTACACCTTC. This sequence encodes CASSKILSHRVGGYTF.

This clonotype has more than one count but fewer than ten. The rearrangement joins TRBV12-3 or TRBV12-4 to TRBJ2-1; 8 nucleotides align to TRBD2. Germline trimming cut 5 bases from V and 7 bases from J; bases unmatched to any gene: 7. This CDR3 has 14 amino acids. DNA for the CDR3: TGTGCCAGCAGTCCGCACGGACTAGCAAATGAGCAGTTCTTC. Translation gives CASSPHGLANEQFF.

At least ten counts were recorded for this clonotype. The genes are TRBV2 and TRBJ1-2; 8 nucleotides line up with TRBD1. CDR3 length: 13 amino acids. Germline trimming cut 8 bases from V and 8 bases from J; bases unmatched to any gene: 10. The germline CDR1 and CDR2 sequences are SNHLY and FYNNEI. The chain's CDR3 is CASLDRGSDGYTF. CDR3 nucleotide sequence: TGTGCCAGCCTCGACAGGGGCTCTGACGGCTACACCTTC.

This clonotype was recorded a few times. The gene calls are TRBV12-3 or TRBV12-4 and TRBJ1-6; 7 nucleotides match TRBD1. This CDR3 is built from 17 residues. Germline trimming cut 5 bases from V and 8 bases from J; bases unmatched to any gene: 15. Here the CDR3 reads CASSPRIRRQGDSPLHF. The CDR3 nucleotides are TGTGCCAGCAGTCCGCGCATTCGGAGACAGGGCGATTCACCCCTCCACTTT.

The chain uses TRBV6-5 and TRBJ2-1; D is undetermined. The CDR3 loop spans 13 amino acids. The V end was cut by 0 bases, the J end by 10 bases, with 10 bases between. CDR1 and CDR2 (germline): MNHEY, SVGAGI. The CDR3 here is CASSYSWAGEQFF. The CDR3 nucleotides read TGTGCCAGCAGTTACTCCTGGGCTGGGGAGCAGTTCTTC.

This clonotype was recorded a few times. The CDR3 sequence: CASSLDHSGVNQPQHF. The DNA for the CDR3 is TGTGCCAGCAGCTTAGATCATTCAGGGGTGAATCAGCCCCAGCATTTT. The chain has TRBV11-2 and TRBJ1-5, with a weak D call TRBD1 (6 bases). Trimming pared 0 bases from V and 4 bases from J, leaving 13 bases between. CDR3 length equals 16 residues. CDR1 is SGHAT and CDR2 is FQNNGV in the germline V gene.

The chain carries TRBV21-1 and TRBJ2-1. TRBV21-1 is a pseudogene locus. The CDR3 runs 13 residues. The CDR3 sequence: CASPYQSYNEQFF. The CDR3 DNA reads TGTGCCAGCCCCTACCAGAGCTACAATGAGCAGTTCTTC.

This clonotype was observed many times. V and J are TRBV12-3 or TRBV12-4 and TRBJ1-6; perhaps TRBD1 as D (5 bases). This CDR3 is 14 amino acids long. V gave up 6 bases and J gave up 11 bases, with 17 bases separating them. The CDR3 region is CASSPSQGRPPLHF. CDR3 nucleotide sequence: TGTGCCAGCAGCCCCTCGCAGGGAAGGCCACCCCTCCACTTT.

This chain connects TRBV10-3 to TRBJ1-3; 7 positions agree with TRBD1. The V gene end was trimmed by 5 bases and the J gene end by 3 bases; junction bases not matched to a gene: 7. CDR1 and CDR2 from the germline V gene are ENHRY and SYGVKD. The CDR3 runs to 15 residues. CDR3 protein: CAISNTGEGGNTIYF. The CDR3 nucleotides are TGTGCCATCAGTAACACAGGGGAGGGTGGAAACACCATATATTTT.

The chain carries TRBV6-4 and TRBJ2-5, with 9 bases that match TRBD2. The length of the CDR3 is 15 residues. CDR1 is MRHNA, CDR2 SNTAGT, per germline. With V trimmed by 3 bases and J by 1 base, 3 bases remained unmatched. The DNA for the CDR3 is TGTGCCAGCAGTGAGGTAGCGGGGGTCCAAGAGACCCAGTACTTC. Encoded protein: CASSEVAGVQETQYF.

This clonotype was counted many times. The chain uses TRBV13 and TRBJ1-2; 7 nucleotides agree with TRBD1. CDR1 is PRHDT, CDR2 FYEKMQ, per germline (reference sequence). Trimming removed 3 bases from V and 14 bases from J; junction bases left unmatched: 21. The CDR3 is made up of 16 amino acids. The CDR3 DNA reads TGTGCCAGCAGCTTCTCACGGCCAGGGGGAAAATCTTCTGAGACCTTC. Translated: CASSFSRPGGKSSETF. Full variable domain (rest looked up from reference TRBV13 and TRBJ1-2): AAGVIQSPRHLIKEKRETATLKCYPIPRHDTVYWYQQGPGQDPQFLISFYEKMQSDKGSIPDRFSAQQFSDYHSELNMSSLELGDSALYFCASSFSRPGGKSSETFGSGTRLTVV.